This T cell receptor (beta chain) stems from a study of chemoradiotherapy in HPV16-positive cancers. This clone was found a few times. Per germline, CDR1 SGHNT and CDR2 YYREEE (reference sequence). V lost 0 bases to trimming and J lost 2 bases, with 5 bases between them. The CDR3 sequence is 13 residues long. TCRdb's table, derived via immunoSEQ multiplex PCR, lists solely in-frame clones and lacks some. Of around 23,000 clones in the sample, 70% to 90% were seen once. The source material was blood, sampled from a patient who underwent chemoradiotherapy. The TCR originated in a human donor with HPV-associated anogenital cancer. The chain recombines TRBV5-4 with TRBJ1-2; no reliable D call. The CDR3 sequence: CASSLEPNYGYTF. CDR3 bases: TGTGCCAGCAGCTTGGAGCCCAACTATGGCTACACCTTC. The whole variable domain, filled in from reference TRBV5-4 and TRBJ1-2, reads ETGVTQSPTHLIKTRGQQVTLRCSSQSGHNTVSWYQQALGQGPQFIFQYYREEENGRGNFPPRFSGLQFPNYSSELNVNALELDDSALYLCASSLEPNYGYTFGSGTRLTVV.